This TCR beta chain was identified in a study of cytomegalovirus exposure and HLA in healthy donors. The trim removed 4 bases at V and 1 base at J, leaving 4 bases unmatched. This CDR3 comprises 15 residues. Germline CDR1 and CDR2: SGHTS and YDEGEE. It was with 60 Vbeta and 13 Jbeta primers that the PCR ran. The protocol was immunoSEQ multiplex PCR, while the TCRdb copy is restricted to in-frame clones and leaves out a portion. The sample lists fewer than 200,000 clones, approximately 80% occurring once. Sequenced sample: PBMCs. The origin of this receptor is a woman aged 25-40 years in good health and CMV-seropositive. V usage is TRBV5-8 and J usage is TRBJ2-3; 9 bases agree with TRBD1. The CDR3 bases are TGTGCCAGCAGCGATCGGGACAGGGGCACAGATACGCAGTATTTT. Residues: CASSDRDRGTDTQYF.